The 29 T cell receptor beta chains given below trace back to one sample, sequenced in a study of blood T cell repertoires in COVID-19. Assay: immunoSEQ multiplex PCR; the TCRdb copy retains only in-frame clones and omits some. The sample lists 200,000 to 250,000 clones, about 80% occurring once. What was sequenced was peripheral blood. The source of these receptors is a woman aged 55-70 years with acute or convalescent COVID-19.

The chain links TRBV7-3 to TRBJ1-2; 8 bases match TRBD1. This CDR3 is 13 amino acids long. V shed 3 bases, J shed 6 bases, and the junction held 3 bases outside the gene matches. The germline CDR1 and CDR2 sequences are SGHTA and FQGTGA. CDR3 residues: CASSLAGGDGYTF. CDR3 sequence (DNA): TGTGCCAGCAGCTTGGCAGGGGGCGATGGCTACACCTTC.

In DNA form, the CDR3 reads TGCGCCAGCAGCCAGAAGACTAACCTCAACACAGATACGCAGTATTTT. Amino acids: CASSQKTNLNTDTQYF. This sequence joins TRBV4-1 and TRBJ2-3; perhaps TRBD2 as D (5 bases). The CDR3 loop spans 16 amino acids. In germline, CDR1 is MGHRA, CDR2 YSYEKL. With 3 bases removed from V and 2 bases from J, the gap between germline ends came to 15 bases.

The rearrangement joins TRBV6-1 to TRBJ2-3, with 7 bases that match TRBD2. With V trimmed by 2 bases and J by 1 base, 6 bases remained unmatched. Germline CDR1 reads MNHNS; CDR2 reads SASEGT. The CDR3 has 16 amino acids. CDR3 sequence reads: CASSETSGERTDTQYF. The CDR3 nucleotides are TGTGCCAGCAGTGAAACCAGCGGGGAGCGCACAGATACGCAGTATTTT.

As regards this clone: Distinct nucleotide sequences in the sample also encode this CDR3. DNA of the CDR3: TGTGCCAGCAGGAGGACAGGCACTGAAGCTTTCTTT. Amino acids: CASRRTGTEAFF. This chain joins TRBV2 and TRBJ1-1; the match to TRBD1 covers 7 bases. Germline V gives CDR1 SNHLY, CDR2 FYNNEI. This CDR3 comprises 12 residues. Trimming cost V 6 bases and J 4 bases; bases outside gene matches: 2.

This clone has only one observation. This chain joins TRBV5-1 and TRBJ1-2; no firm D call. Germline CDR1 is SGHRS and CDR2 is YFSETQ. The V end was cut by 4 bases, the J end by 4 bases, with 11 bases between. CDR3 size: 13 residues. The CDR3 coding sequence is TGCGCCAGCAGCGAGGAGGGTCCCTATGGCTACACCTTC. This sequence encodes CASSEEGPYGYTF.

CDR3 in DNA: TGTGCCAGCAGCTTAATTTTTGGGAGCGCAGCTTTCTTT. Encoded protein: CASSLIFGSAAFF. V is TRBV11-3 and J is TRBJ1-1; D is unresolved. V shed 2 bases and J shed 10 bases, with 14 bases lying between them. CDR3 length: 13 amino acids. The germline CDR1 and CDR2 sequences are SGHNT and YENEEA. Together with reference TRBV11-3 and TRBJ1-1, the CDR3 gives the full variable domain: EAGVVQSPRYKIIEKKQPVAFWCNPISGHNTLYWYLQNLGQGPELLIRYENEEAVDDSQLPKDRFSAERLKGVDSTLKIQPAELGDSAVYLCASSLIFGSAAFFGQGTRLTVV.

The V gene is TRBV12-5, the J gene TRBJ1-5, with 10 bases aligning to TRBD1. Trimming cost V 5 bases and J 1 base; bases outside gene matches: 2. CDR3 length: 15 amino acids. Germline assignment: CDR1 LGHNT and CDR2 FRNRAP. The DNA for the CDR3 is TGTGCTAGTGGTCCGGGACAGGGGAGCAATCAGCCCCAGCATTTT. It encodes CASGPGQGSNQPQHF.

The V gene is TRBV9, the J gene TRBJ1-2, with 10 bases aligning to TRBD1. The junction had 3 bases not matched to a gene; V was cut back by 0 bases and J by 7 bases. Germline V gives CDR1 SGDLS, CDR2 YYNGEE. This CDR3 contains 14 residues. The chain's CDR3 is CASSVAGTGVGYTF. In DNA, the CDR3 is TGTGCCAGCAGCGTAGCCGGGACAGGGGTTGGCTACACCTTC.

This chain links TRBV19 with TRBJ1-5, with TRBD1 as a possible D gene (6 bases). Trimming stripped 3 bases from V and 2 bases from J, with 14 bases between. Germline V gene sequence: CDR1 LNHDA, CDR2 SQIVND (reference sequence). This CDR3 has 16 residues. The CDR3 loop is CASSILTGQGNQPQHF. The DNA for the CDR3 is TGTGCCAGTAGTATCCTAACAGGGCAGGGCAATCAGCCCCAGCATTTT.

The table lists this clone with a count of one. V gene TRBV5-6 combines with J gene TRBJ1-2; 7 nucleotides match TRBD1. CDR1 is SGHDT and CDR2 is YYEEEE in the germline V gene. This CDR3 comprises 17 residues. The V gene end was trimmed by 4 bases and the J gene end by 0 bases; junction bases not matched to a gene: 12. The CDR3 DNA follows: TGTGCCAGCAGCCCCTCCTGGGACAGACCTACTAACTATGGCTACACCTTC. This codes for CASSPSWDRPTNYGYTF.

The chain carries TRBV11-3 and TRBJ1-1; weak D call: TRBD1 (5 bases). Trimming left V 0 bases short and J 2 bases short, with 7 bases between. This CDR3 spans 14 amino acids. Germline CDR1 SGHNT, CDR2 YENEEA. The CDR3 nucleotides read TGTGCCAGCAGCTTAGAGGGGGGAAACACTGAAGCTTTCTTT. It yields the protein CASSLEGGNTEAFF.

The gene calls are TRBV6-2 or TRBV6-3 and TRBJ1-2; 7 positions agree with TRBD1. The germline V gene has CDR1 MNHEY and CDR2 SVGEGT. Trimming cost V 5 bases and J 8 bases; bases outside gene matches: 8. This CDR3 has 13 residues. CDR3 sequence (DNA): TGTGCCAGCAGTCTATCGACAGGGACGGGCTACACCTTC. Protein: CASSLSTGTGYTF.

The chain links TRBV5-4 to TRBJ2-1; 12 nucleotides line up with TRBD2. CDR3 length: 14 amino acids. The germline gives CDR1 SGHNT, CDR2 YYREEE (reference sequence). V shed 6 bases, J shed 2 bases, and the junction held 0 bases outside the gene matches. CDR3 coding DNA: TGTGCCAGCACTAGCGGGGGGGCCTACAATGAGCAGTTCTTC. Protein product: CASTSGGAYNEQFF.

The chain joins TRBV4-2 to TRBJ2-7; D gene ambiguous. This CDR3 is 15 amino acids long. The germline V gene encodes CDR1 LGHNA and CDR2 YNFKEQ. V was shortened by 5 bases and J by 2 bases, with 16 bases between the two germline ends. CDR3 residues: CASSYTKSGTYEQYF. CDR3 DNA sequence: TGTGCCAGCAGCTACACTAAATCTGGTACCTACGAGCAGTACTTC.

The chain combines TRBV11-1 with TRBJ2-7; the match to TRBD2 covers 10 bases. Germline CDR1 reads SGHAT; CDR2 reads FQDESV (reference sequence). V shed 5 bases and J 6 bases; nucleotides not matched to a gene: 7. The CDR3 length is 14 residues. CDR3: CASSRTSGAFEQYF. The CDR3 bases are TGTGCCAGCAGCAGAACTAGCGGGGCCTTCGAGCAGTACTTC.

The chain couples TRBV5-6 to TRBJ1-1; 7 bases align to TRBD1. V lost 0 bases and J lost 1; bases outside the gene matches: 0. The germline V gene has CDR1 SGHDT and CDR2 YYEEEE. This CDR3 is built from 14 residues. In DNA, the CDR3 is TGTGCCAGCAGCTTGGGGGACAGGAACACTGAAGCTTTCTTT. Translation gives CASSLGDRNTEAFF. The full variable domain, in which reference TRBV5-6 and TRBJ1-1 provide the parts outside the CDR3, is DAGVTQSPTHLIKTRGQQVTLRCSPKSGHDTVSWYQQALGQGPQFIFQYYEEEERQRGNFPDRFSGHQFPNYSSELNVNALLLGDSALYLCASSLGDRNTEAFFGQGTRLTVV.

In this sample, this clone turned up once. This chain connects TRBV6-5 to TRBJ1-3, with no clear D. V was shortened by 6 bases and J by 0 bases, with 3 bases between the two germline ends. This CDR3 contains 12 residues. CDR1 and CDR2 (germline): MNHEY, SVGAGI. CDR3: CASRASGNTIYF. The CDR3 DNA is TGTGCCAGCAGAGCCTCTGGAAACACCATATATTTT.

This clone was detected only a few times. The rearrangement joins TRBV6-6 to TRBJ1-3, with TRBD1 identical over 8 bases. The CDR3 length is 13 residues. Unmatched junction bases numbered 3, after V lost 7 bases and J lost 4 bases. The V gene's germline CDR1 is MNHNY and CDR2 SVGAGI (reference sequence). The chain's CDR3 is CASKDRVGNTIYF. CDR3 DNA: TGTGCCAGCAAGGACAGGGTCGGAAACACCATATATTTT.

The chain employs TRBV7-2 and TRBJ2-5; D possibly corresponds to TRBD1 (5 bases). The V and J ends lost 2 bases and 1 base respectively, with 11 bases between them. The CDR3 runs 15 residues. Germline V CDR1 and CDR2: SGHTA, FQGNSA. CDR3 bases: TGTGCCAGCAGCTTATTGCAGGGCCCCCAAGAGACCCAGTACTTC. Protein sequence: CASSLLQGPQETQYF. The complete variable domain, with remaining parts taken from reference TRBV7-2 and TRBJ2-5, reads GAGVSQSPSNKVTEKGKDVELRCDPISGHTALYWYRQSLGQGLEFLIYFQGNSAPDKSGLPSDRFSAERTGGSVSTLTIQRTQQEDSAVYLCASSLLQGPQETQYFGPGTRLLVL.

The chain joins TRBV27 to TRBJ2-2, with D unclear. Germline CDR1 reads MNHEY; CDR2 reads SMNVEV (reference sequence). Trimming left V 2 bases short and J 4 bases short, with 11 bases between. The CDR3 has 15 residues. For the CDR3, the DNA is TGTGCCAGCAGTTTAATATCGCCGGGCACCGGGGAGCTGTTTTTT. Protein sequence: CASSLISPGTGELFF.

The V gene is TRBV4-3, the J gene TRBJ2-2; tentatively, D is TRBD2 (6 bases). Germline V gene sequence: CDR1 LGHNA, CDR2 YSLEER. The CDR3 loop spans 13 amino acids. V shed 4 bases and J shed 8 bases, with 11 bases lying between them. CDR3 sequence (DNA): TGCGCCAGCAGCCTACGGCGGGGTGGGGAGCTGTTTTTT. It encodes CASSLRRGGELFF.

This sequence joins TRBV3-1 (or the pseudogene TRBV3-2) and TRBJ2-7, with TRBD2 matching over 8 bases. The CDR3 extends over 16 amino acids. Germline assignment: CDR1 LGHDT and CDR2 YNNKEL (reference sequence). Trimming at V came to 3 bases and at J to 0 bases, leaving 7 bases not matched to a gene. Written as DNA, the CDR3 is TGTGCCAGCAGCCAGCCCGGGGGGGCGGGCTCCTACGAGCAGTACTTC. This gives the protein CASSQPGGAGSYEQYF.

This sequence joins TRBV27 and TRBJ2-7, with TRBD1 matching 7 bases. The germline CDR1 and CDR2 sequences are MNHEY and SMNVEV (reference sequence). The trim removed 6 bases at V and 6 bases at J, leaving 8 bases unmatched. The CDR3 sequence is 13 residues long. The CDR3 sequence: CASSITGVGEQYF. CDR3 DNA: TGTGCCAGCAGCATTACAGGGGTGGGCGAGCAGTACTTC.

The gene calls are TRBV13 and TRBJ1-1; D remains unclear. This CDR3 is built from 14 residues. Germline V gene lookup returns CDR1 PRHDT and CDR2 FYEKMQ (reference sequence). V lost 3 bases and J lost 0, with 8 bases in between. The CDR3 spells CASSFGQLNTEAFF. Written as DNA, the CDR3 is TGTGCCAGCAGCTTTGGGCAGTTGAACACTGAAGCTTTCTTT. Together with reference TRBV13 and TRBJ1-1, the CDR3 gives the full variable domain: AAGVIQSPRHLIKEKRETATLKCYPIPRHDTVYWYQQGPGQDPQFLISFYEKMQSDKGSIPDRFSAQQFSDYHSELNMSSLELGDSALYFCASSFGQLNTEAFFGQGTRLTVV.

The V gene is TRBV7-2, the J gene TRBJ2-6; TRBD1 matches at 8 bases. CDR1 and CDR2 from the germline V gene are SGHTA and FQGNSA. V trimming: 5 bases; J trimming: 1 base; junction bases outside the gene matches: 7. The CDR3 spans 17 residues. The CDR3 DNA sequence: TGTGCCAGCAGCCAGGACAGGGTTGGATCTGGGGCCAACGTCCTGACTTTC. It encodes CASSQDRVGSGANVLTF.

The chain couples TRBV13 to TRBJ2-3, with TRBD2 as a possible D gene (5 bases). Germline CDR1 and CDR2: PRHDT and FYEKMQ (reference sequence). V lost 2 bases, J lost 0 bases, and 9 bases lay in between. The CDR3 totals 15 residues. CDR3 sequence: CASSLIPGSTDTQYF. The CDR3 nucleotides are TGTGCCAGCAGCTTAATTCCGGGAAGCACAGATACGCAGTATTTT.

This clone has just a few counts. For the CDR3, the DNA is TGTGCCAGCAGCCAAGCTGGAGACAGGGGGCGGCGGGGCTACACCTTC. Its translation: CASSQAGDRGRRGYTF. V and J are TRBV4-2 and TRBJ1-2, with TRBD1 matching 10 bases. Unmatched junction bases numbered 10, after V lost 1 base and J lost 8 bases. Germline loops: CDR1 LGHNA, CDR2 YNFKEQ. This CDR3 is built from 16 residues.

The rearrangement joins TRBV13 to TRBJ2-5, with TRBD1 identical over 9 bases. Germline CDR1 reads PRHDT; CDR2 reads FYEKMQ (reference sequence). This CDR3 is 14 amino acids long. J gave up 8 bases and V 4 bases, and 8 bases lay outside the gene matches. CDR3 coding DNA: TGTGCCAGCAGCTCCCCGACAGGGGGAGACACCCAGTACTTC. It yields the protein CASSSPTGGDTQYF. Looking up the rest from reference TRBV13 and TRBJ2-5 gives the full variable domain: AAGVIQSPRHLIKEKRETATLKCYPIPRHDTVYWYQQGPGQDPQFLISFYEKMQSDKGSIPDRFSAQQFSDYHSELNMSSLELGDSALYFCASSSPTGGDTQYFGPGTRLLVL.

Only a few counts were recorded for this clone. The V call is TRBV28, the J call TRBJ2-1; 8 nucleotides agree with TRBD1. The CDR3 runs to 16 residues. Germline V gives CDR1 MDHEN, CDR2 SYDVKM. Losses at the gene ends were 6 bases for V and 4 bases for J; bases not matched to a gene: 11. CDR3 DNA: TGTGCCAGCAGCCAAAAGCAGGGACAGGTATACAATGAGCAGTTCTTC. It specifies CASSQKQGQVYNEQFF.